These T cell receptor beta chains were read from a single sample in a study of blood T cell repertoires in COVID-19. The method was immunoSEQ multiplex PCR; TCRdb's version includes in-frame clones alone and lacks a portion of them. Among around 300,000 clones listed, around 86% were seen once. What was sequenced was peripheral blood. The receptors were sampled from a man between 45 and 60 years old with active or convalescent COVID-19. The CDR3 runs from the conserved cysteine through the conserved F or W. D genes are given only for firm matches. Not all rows give a size; the values are once, few, many and, for expanded clones, a class.

clone size,V gene,J gene,D gene,CDR3 protein,CDR3 DNA
once,TRBV7-8,TRBJ2-1,TRBD1,CASSPRTGSYNEQFF,TGTGCCAGCAGCCCTAGGACAGGGAGCTACAATGAGCAGTTCTTC
once,TRBV2,TRBJ1-1,TRBD1,CASTSGQGNTEAFF,TGTGCCAGCACCTCGGGACAGGGGAACACTGAAGCTTTCTTT
NA,TRBV4-1,TRBJ1-1,NA,CASSQERGIEAFF,TGCGCCAGCAGCCAAGAACGAGGGATTGAAGCTTTCTTT
NA,TRBV5-1,TRBJ1-1,NA,CASSLMPRGGGTEAFF,TGCGCCAGCAGCCTGATGCCTAGGGGAGGGGGCACTGAAGCTTTCTTT
NA,TRBV7-2,TRBJ1-5,NA,CASSLSSSGQPQHF,TGTGCCAGCAGCTTATCCTCATCCGGGCAGCCCCAGCATTTT
NA,TRBV5-6,TRBJ2-1,NA,CASSSTGRNEQFF,TGTGCCAGCAGCTCTACAGGCCGCAATGAGCAGTTCTTC
NA,TRBV27,TRBJ1-3,NA,CASSLRGPFYGNTIYF,TGTGCCAGCAGTCTCAGGGGACCCTTTTACGGAAACACCATATATTTT
NA,TRBV15,TRBJ2-5,NA,CATSREGAGWETQYF,TGTGCCACCAGCAGAGAGGGTGCGGGGTGGGAGACCCAGTACTTC
NA,TRBV30,TRBJ2-1,TRBD2,CAWTRLAGSPSEQFF,TGTGCCTGGACTAGACTAGCGGGATCTCCCAGTGAGCAGTTCTTC
NA,TRBV30,TRBJ1-3,NA,CAWQTSYGNTIYF,TGTGCCTGGCAGACATCGTATGGAAACACCATATATTTT
once,TRBV9,TRBJ1-4,TRBD1,CASSVTGTGLEKLFF,TGTGCCAGCAGCGTTACCGGGACAGGGTTGGAAAAACTGTTTTTT
NA,TRBV30,TRBJ1-6,NA,CAWSGETNSPLHF,TGTGCCTGGAGCGGGGAAACTAATTCACCCCTCCACTTT
NA,TRBV6-6,TRBJ1-5,TRBD1,CASSPGTGRQPQHF,TGTGCCAGCAGTCCAGGGACAGGGAGGCAGCCCCAGCATTTT
NA,TRBV19,TRBJ2-5,NA,CASSSSGFQETQYF,TGTGCCAGTAGTAGCTCAGGGTTCCAAGAGACCCAGTACTTC
NA,TRBV28,TRBJ2-1,NA,CASSPPGSSYNEQFF,TGTGCCAGCAGTCCACCGGGTAGCTCCTACAATGAGCAGTTCTTC
NA,TRBV19,TRBJ2-5,TRBD1,CASSPSNRGLYQETQYF,TGTGCCAGTAGTCCTTCTAACAGGGGCCTGTACCAAGAGACCCAGTACTTC
NA,TRBV15,TRBJ1-2,TRBD1,CATSRDRSYGYTF,TGTGCCACCAGCCGGGACAGGAGCTATGGCTACACCTTC
NA,TRBV6-5,TRBJ1-1,TRBD1,CASSYSTGLGTEAFF,TGTGCCAGCAGTTACTCGACAGGGCTAGGCACTGAAGCTTTCTTT
once,TRBV4-3,TRBJ1-6,TRBD1,CASSQVIDRDNSPLHF,TGCGCCAGCAGCCAAGTGATCGACAGGGATAATTCACCCCTCCACTTT
once,TRBV15,TRBJ1-4,TRBD1,CATSRDKAGGRKLFF,TGTGCCACCAGCAGAGATAAGGCAGGGGGCCGGAAACTGTTTTTT
NA,TRBV11-2,TRBJ1-5,TRBD1,CASSLDKQGWQPQHF,TGTGCCAGCAGCTTAGATAAACAGGGGTGGCAGCCCCAGCATTTT
once,TRBV6-5,TRBJ1-2,TRBD1,CASGQAGVGYGYTF,TGTGCCAGCGGACAGGCAGGGGTCGGCTATGGCTACACCTTC
NA,TRBV4-1,TRBJ2-2,NA,CASSHGGLKRSGELFF,TGCGCCAGCAGCCACGGGGGACTGAAGCGTTCCGGGGAGCTGTTTTTT
NA,TRBV2,TRBJ2-1,TRBD1,CASRRTGTAYNEQFF,TGTGCCAGCAGACGGACCGGGACAGCTTACAATGAGCAGTTCTTC
many,TRBV10-3,TRBJ2-1,TRBD2,CAIGGTSGGSSYNEQFF,TGTGCCATCGGAGGGACTAGCGGGGGGAGCTCCTACAATGAGCAGTTCTTC
NA,TRBV20-1,TRBJ2-1,NA,CSASRDSYNEQFF,TGCAGTGCTAGTCGGGACTCTTACAATGAGCAGTTCTTC
once,TRBV5-1,TRBJ2-3,NA,CASSLVGLNTDTQYF,TGCGCCAGCAGCTTGGTGGGCCTCAACACAGATACGCAGTATTTT
once,TRBV19,TRBJ1-5,TRBD1,CASSITGGNQPQHF,TGTGCCAGTAGTATCACAGGGGGGAATCAGCCCCAGCATTTT
NA,TRBV2,TRBJ2-3,TRBD2,CASRRVAGSTDTQYF,TGTGCCAGCAGGAGGGTAGCGGGGAGCACAGATACGCAGTATTTT
NA,TRBV19,TRBJ2-5,NA,CASSISQGPSQETQYF,TGTGCCAGTAGTATATCTCAGGGGCCCTCACAAGAGACCCAGTACTTC
NA,TRBV6-1,TRBJ1-2,NA,CASSEGGNLYGYTF,TGTGCCAGCAGTGAAGGGGGCAACCTCTATGGCTACACCTTC
NA,TRBV28,TRBJ1-5,TRBD1,CATGTGGQPQHF,TGTGCCACCGGGACAGGGGGTCAGCCCCAGCATTTT
NA,TRBV24-1,TRBJ1-4,TRBD1,CATSDRPKPGGGEKLFF,TGTGCCACCAGTGATCGACCTAAACCAGGGGGAGGTGAAAAACTGTTTTTT
once,TRBV2,TRBJ1-6,NA,CASTRNPGNTLHF,TGTGCCAGCACCCGAAACCCAGGGAACACCCTCCACTTT
NA,TRBV6-5,TRBJ2-7,TRBD1,CASGAGGLYEQYF,TGTGCCAGCGGGGCAGGGGGCCTCTACGAGCAGTACTTC
NA,TRBV28,TRBJ1-4,TRBD1,CASSFGQGGNEKLFF,TGTGCCAGCAGTTTCGGACAGGGGGGTAATGAAAAACTGTTTTTT
NA,TRBV19,TRBJ1-6,NA,CASSPPPATGWSSPLHF,TGTGCCAGTAGTCCACCCCCCGCGACAGGATGGAGTTCACCCCTCCACTTT